The rows below give T cell receptor beta chains drawn from one sample of a study of human T cells and chemical hapten exposure. TCRdb called the RACE reads again in MiXCR, with one record for every CDR3 protein. This repertoire shows approximately 71,000 distinct CDR3 sequences, roughly 9.8% found once; its top ten account for more than 2.5%. The sequenced sample was whole blood, obtained in connection with sensitization to the hapten diphenylcyclopropenone (DPC). The receptors were sampled from a woman in her forties with alopecia areata. Some clones in this sample may be carry-over from other donors' samples. CDR3s include the opening cysteine and the closing phenylalanine or tryptophan. Fields, in order: clone size, D gene, V gene, CDR3 protein. D genes are given only for firm matches. Part of the rows lack a size; the others show once, few, many or a class for expanded clones.

clone_size: NA; d_call: NA; v_call: TRBV18; cdr3_aa: CASSPDDNQPQHF
clone_size: many; d_call: NA; v_call: TRBV5-6; cdr3_aa: CASSLLTGDNYGYTF
clone_size: many; d_call: NA; v_call: TRBV29-1; cdr3_aa: CSVEEEDFQETQYF
clone_size: few; d_call: NA; v_call: TRBV7-2; cdr3_aa: CASSLEPVAITFQETQYF
clone_size: NA; d_call: TRBD2; v_call: TRBV27; cdr3_aa: CASSPGGTTGELFF
clone_size: many; d_call: NA; v_call: TRBV28; cdr3_aa: CASSLYSAYEQYF
clone_size: few; d_call: NA; v_call: TRBV5-1; cdr3_aa: CASSHNLGNYGYTF
clone_size: NA; d_call: TRBD1; v_call: TRBV6-2/TRBV6-3; cdr3_aa: CASSPAWTGYGYTF
clone_size: many; d_call: TRBD1; v_call: TRBV4-1; cdr3_aa: CASSQNRGPLPYTF
clone_size: few; d_call: TRBD1; v_call: TRBV5-1; cdr3_aa: CASRTTGALEAFF
clone_size: many; d_call: NA; v_call: TRBV9; cdr3_aa: CASSVEDLGYNEQFF
clone_size: NA; d_call: TRBD2; v_call: TRBV20-1; cdr3_aa: CSALLAGAVYEQYF
clone_size: many; d_call: NA; v_call: TRBV28; cdr3_aa: CASSQGETYEQYF
clone_size: many; d_call: NA; v_call: TRBV12-3/TRBV12-4; cdr3_aa: CASSSPGGSSTDTQYF
clone_size: many; d_call: NA; v_call: TRBV5-1; cdr3_aa: CASSLPPDTLNTGELFF
clone_size: many; d_call: NA; v_call: TRBV12-3/TRBV12-4; cdr3_aa: CASSSGPPGEEGSPLHF
clone_size: few; d_call: TRBD2; v_call: TRBV5-4; cdr3_aa: CASSSSGRYEQYF
clone_size: NA; d_call: NA; v_call: TRBV5-4; cdr3_aa: CASSLEGHTQYF
clone_size: many; d_call: TRBD1; v_call: TRBV6-1; cdr3_aa: CASSWTGGFTGELFF
clone_size: NA; d_call: NA; v_call: TRBV5-8; cdr3_aa: CASSSATSYEQYF
clone_size: many; d_call: NA; v_call: TRBV5-5; cdr3_aa: CASSFQGRNTGELFF
clone_size: few; d_call: NA; v_call: TRBV5-1; cdr3_aa: CASRRENEQFF
clone_size: many; d_call: TRBD1; v_call: TRBV20-1; cdr3_aa: CSALTGVTDTQYF
clone_size: many; d_call: TRBD1; v_call: TRBV29-1; cdr3_aa: CSGRQGGGTEAFF
clone_size: NA; d_call: NA; v_call: TRBV6-6; cdr3_aa: CASSWALNEQYF
clone_size: NA; d_call: NA; v_call: TRBV6-5; cdr3_aa: CASSYLSSGANVLTF
clone_size: few; d_call: TRBD1; v_call: TRBV6-5; cdr3_aa: CASSSLQGYGSYEQYF
clone_size: medium-sized; d_call: NA; v_call: TRBV4-1; cdr3_aa: CASSQDIIQTNYGYTF
clone_size: NA; d_call: NA; v_call: TRBV11-2; cdr3_aa: CASSPTGPNYGYTF
clone_size: many; d_call: NA; v_call: TRBV7-9; cdr3_aa: CASSFEGRINYGYTF
clone_size: NA; d_call: TRBD1; v_call: TRBV14; cdr3_aa: CASSQVPGQGRSYEQYF
clone_size: many; d_call: TRBD1; v_call: TRBV28; cdr3_aa: CASSPMGQGRSPLHF
clone_size: NA; d_call: NA; v_call: TRBV6-5; cdr3_aa: CATGQGHSEQYF
clone_size: NA; d_call: TRBD1; v_call: TRBV5-1; cdr3_aa: CASSLARGQDGYTF
clone_size: NA; d_call: NA; v_call: TRBV2; cdr3_aa: CASIPRRGVGEKLFF
clone_size: NA; d_call: NA; v_call: TRBV4-1; cdr3_aa: CASSQETGRMNTEAFF
clone_size: many; d_call: NA; v_call: TRBV7-9; cdr3_aa: CASSSRGGGTLPGELFF
clone_size: many; d_call: NA; v_call: TRBV20-1; cdr3_aa: CSATKGNNYGYTF
clone_size: many; d_call: TRBD2; v_call: TRBV7-2; cdr3_aa: CASNPGGRYQETQYF
clone_size: few; d_call: TRBD1; v_call: TRBV7-9; cdr3_aa: CASSLPGQGELSYEQYF
clone_size: many; d_call: TRBD1; v_call: TRBV6-1; cdr3_aa: CASSEALGTANYEQYF
clone_size: NA; d_call: NA; v_call: TRBV6-4; cdr3_aa: CASSLTAGTNTGELFF
clone_size: many; d_call: NA; v_call: TRBV28; cdr3_aa: CASRIPAGTYEQYF
clone_size: many; d_call: TRBD1; v_call: TRBV30; cdr3_aa: CASEDRGDTGELFF